The 3 T cell receptor beta chains in this list originate from one sample, sequenced in a study of CD8 T cells in Susac syndrome. With random hexamers, reverse transcription was performed on about 0.5 to 1 ug of RNA. TCRdb itself ran the immunoSEQ multiplex PCR reads through MiXCR, one entry per CDR3 protein. The sample has 55,000 to 80,000 distinct CDR3 sequences, about 92% seen once; the top ten hold around 0.15%. Source material: CD4+ T cells from PBMCs. The receptors were gathered from a human donor with Susac syndrome.

V is TRBV25-1 and J is TRBJ2-2; D call uncertain. Germline V gives CDR1 MGHDK, CDR2 SYGVNS. This CDR3 comprises 13 residues. V dropped 8 bases and J dropped 0 bases, with 7 bases sitting between them. The CDR3 sequence is CASSTPNTGELFF. CDR3 sequence (DNA): TGTGCCAGCTCTACCCCGAACACCGGGGAGCTGTTTTTT.

The chain links TRBV4-2 to TRBJ1-1; D possibly corresponds to TRBD1 (5 bases). There are 16 residues in the CDR3. The germline CDR1 and CDR2 sequences are LGHNA and YNFKEQ. V lost 0 bases, J lost 4 bases, and 15 bases lay in between. The CDR3 DNA sequence: TGTGCCAGCAGCCAAGATAGCCAGGGCTCTGGCACTGAAGCTTTCTTT. Amino acids: CASSQDSQGSGTEAFF.

V is TRBV6-4 and J is TRBJ2-3, with D unresolved. V lost 8 bases to trimming and J lost 7 bases, with 19 bases between them. This CDR3 is 14 amino acids long. CDR1 MRHNA and CDR2 SNTAGT come from the germline V gene. The CDR3 sequence: CASPNTPRCYTQYF. The CDR3 region has the DNA TGTGCCAGCCCAAATACCCCCCGTTGTTATACGCAGTATTTT.